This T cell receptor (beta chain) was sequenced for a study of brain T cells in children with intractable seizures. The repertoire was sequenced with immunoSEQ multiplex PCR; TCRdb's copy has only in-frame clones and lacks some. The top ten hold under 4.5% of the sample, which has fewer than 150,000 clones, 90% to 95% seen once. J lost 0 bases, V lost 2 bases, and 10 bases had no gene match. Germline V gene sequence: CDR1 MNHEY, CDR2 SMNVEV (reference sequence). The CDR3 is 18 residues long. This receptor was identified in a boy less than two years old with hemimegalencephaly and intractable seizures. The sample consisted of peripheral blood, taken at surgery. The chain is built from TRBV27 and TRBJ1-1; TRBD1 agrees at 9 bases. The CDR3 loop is CASSLTGGTGLMNTEAFF. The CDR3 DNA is TGTGCCAGCAGTTTAACGGGCGGGACAGGGCTCATGAACACTGAAGCTTTCTTT.